This TCR beta chain was documented in a study of blood T cell repertoires in COVID-19. Looking at the study overall: COVID-19 samples, acute and convalescent, were from the United States, Italy and Spain. The cDNA or gDNA used as material had been derived from T cells, B-cell-depleted T cells, or PBMCs.

Original analysis: Reference gene primer amplification in the assay estimated nucleated cell counts. Clones were sequenced by immunoSEQ multiplex PCR, and TCRdb holds only the in-frame ones, with some missing. V and J calls and clone size are copied from that table; D and trimming were computed from the DNA. The data contain about 83,000 clones, 87% of them seen just once; the ten biggest clones take up 2.5% to 3.5%. The trim removed 1 base at V and 2 bases at J, leaving 3 bases unmatched. CDR3 length equals 16 residues. Germline loops: CDR1 LGHNA, CDR2 YSLEER. The clonotype was recovered from a woman between 45 and 60 years old with active or convalescent COVID-19. The material sequenced was peripheral blood. This sequence joins TRBV4-3 and TRBJ2-3, with 10 bases lining up with TRBD2. CDR3 coding DNA: TGCGCCAGCAGCCAAGGGACTAGCGGATACACAGATACGCAGTATTTT. Its protein is CASSQGTSGYTDTQYF.